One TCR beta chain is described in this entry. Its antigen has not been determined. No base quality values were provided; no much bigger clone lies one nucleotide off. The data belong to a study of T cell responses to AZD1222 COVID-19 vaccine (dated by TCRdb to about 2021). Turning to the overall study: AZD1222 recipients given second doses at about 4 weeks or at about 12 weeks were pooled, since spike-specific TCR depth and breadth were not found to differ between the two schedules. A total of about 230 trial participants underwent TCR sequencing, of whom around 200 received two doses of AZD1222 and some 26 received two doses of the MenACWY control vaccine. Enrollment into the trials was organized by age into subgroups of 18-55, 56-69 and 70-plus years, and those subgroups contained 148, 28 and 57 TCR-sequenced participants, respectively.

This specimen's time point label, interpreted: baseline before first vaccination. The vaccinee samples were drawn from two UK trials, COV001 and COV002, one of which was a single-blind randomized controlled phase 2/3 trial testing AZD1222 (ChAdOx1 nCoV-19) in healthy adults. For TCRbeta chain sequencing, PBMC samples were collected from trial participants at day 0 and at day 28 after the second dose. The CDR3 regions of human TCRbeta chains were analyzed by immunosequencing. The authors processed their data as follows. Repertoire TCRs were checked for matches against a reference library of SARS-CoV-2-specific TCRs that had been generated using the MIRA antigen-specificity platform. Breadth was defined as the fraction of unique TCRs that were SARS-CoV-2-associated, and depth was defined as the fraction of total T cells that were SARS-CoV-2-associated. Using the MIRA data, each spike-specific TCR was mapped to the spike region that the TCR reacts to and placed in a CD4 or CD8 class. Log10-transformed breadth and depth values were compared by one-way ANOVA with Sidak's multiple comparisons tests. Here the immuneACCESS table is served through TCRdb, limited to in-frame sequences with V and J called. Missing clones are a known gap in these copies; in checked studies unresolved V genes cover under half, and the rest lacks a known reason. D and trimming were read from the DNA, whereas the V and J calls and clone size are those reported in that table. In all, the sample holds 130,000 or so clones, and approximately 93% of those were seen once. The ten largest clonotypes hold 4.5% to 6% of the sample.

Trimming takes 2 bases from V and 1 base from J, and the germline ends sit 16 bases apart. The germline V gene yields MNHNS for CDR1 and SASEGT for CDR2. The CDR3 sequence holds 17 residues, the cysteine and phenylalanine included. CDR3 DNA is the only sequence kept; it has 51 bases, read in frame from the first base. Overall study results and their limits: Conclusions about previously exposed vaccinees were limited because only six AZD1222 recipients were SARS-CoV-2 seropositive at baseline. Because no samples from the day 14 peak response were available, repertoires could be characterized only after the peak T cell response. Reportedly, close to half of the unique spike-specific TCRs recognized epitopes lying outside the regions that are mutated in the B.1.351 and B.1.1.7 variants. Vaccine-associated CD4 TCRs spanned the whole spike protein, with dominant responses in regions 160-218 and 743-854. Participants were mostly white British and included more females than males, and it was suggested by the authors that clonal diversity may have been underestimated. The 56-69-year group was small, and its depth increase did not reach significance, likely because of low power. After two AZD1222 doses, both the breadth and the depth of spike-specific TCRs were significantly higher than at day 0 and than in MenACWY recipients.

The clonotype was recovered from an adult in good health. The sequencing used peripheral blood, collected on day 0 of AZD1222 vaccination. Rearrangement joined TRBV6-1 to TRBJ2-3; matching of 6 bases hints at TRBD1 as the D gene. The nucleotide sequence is TGTGCCAGCAGTGAAAGGCTGGGACAACCCCGCACAGATACGCAGTATTTT. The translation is CASSERLGQPRTDTQYF.